This TCR beta chain was retrieved from a study of shared clonotypes between healthy human individuals. In the study overall: Every donor yielded three CD4 naive, three CD4 memory, two CD8 naive and one CD8 memory plate.

This clone has just a few counts. No antigen is known for it. Study-wide points: Rarefaction revealed incomplete sorted-subset sequencing despite large depth.

Measured with immunoSEQ multiplex PCR; TCRdb has only the in-frame clones, and not every one. Of over 1.5 million clones in the sample, around 98% were seen once. With 8 bases removed from V and 3 bases from J, the gap between germline ends came to 8 bases. In germline, CDR1 is SGHTA, CDR2 FQGTGA. This CDR3 region has 12 residues. All donors were healthy HIV-negative adults lacking recent acute infections or vaccinations. The sequence came from a man aged 30-40 years in good health. Sequenced input: naive CD4+ T cells sorted from blood. Specified subset: CD45RA+ positively selected. This chain uses TRBV7-3 with TRBJ1-5; D not resolved. The CDR3 loop is CASPANNQPQHF. CDR3 DNA: TGTGCCAGCCCCGCTAACAATCAGCCCCAGCATTTT.